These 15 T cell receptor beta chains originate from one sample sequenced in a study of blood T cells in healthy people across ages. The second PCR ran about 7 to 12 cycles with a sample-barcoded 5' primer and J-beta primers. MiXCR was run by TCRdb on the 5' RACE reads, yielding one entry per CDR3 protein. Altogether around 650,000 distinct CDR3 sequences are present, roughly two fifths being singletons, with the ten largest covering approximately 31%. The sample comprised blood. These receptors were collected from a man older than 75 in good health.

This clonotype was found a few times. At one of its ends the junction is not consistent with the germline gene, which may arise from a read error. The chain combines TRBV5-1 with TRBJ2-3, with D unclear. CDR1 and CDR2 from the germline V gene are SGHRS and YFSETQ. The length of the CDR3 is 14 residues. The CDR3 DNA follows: TGTGCCAGCAGCTTGAATCTGGGCACAGATACGCAGTATTTT. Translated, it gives CASSLNLGTDTQYF. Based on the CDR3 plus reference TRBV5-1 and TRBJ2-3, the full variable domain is KAGVTQTPRYLIKTRGQQVTLSCSPISGHRSVSWYQQTPGQGLQFLFEYFSETQRNKGNFPGRFSGRQFSNSRSEMNVSTLELGDSALYLCASSLNLGTDTQYFGPGTRLTVL.

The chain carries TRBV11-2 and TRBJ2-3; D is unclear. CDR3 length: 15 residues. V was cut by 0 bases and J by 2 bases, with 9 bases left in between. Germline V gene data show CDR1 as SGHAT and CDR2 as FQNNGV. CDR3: CASSLEPGPTDTQYF. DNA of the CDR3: TGTGCCAGCAGCTTAGAACCAGGCCCCACAGATACGCAGTATTTT.

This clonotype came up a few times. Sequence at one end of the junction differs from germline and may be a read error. The CDR3 DNA reads TGCGCCAGCCGCTTGACTAGCAACGACGAGCAGTACTTC. Translation gives CASRLTSNDEQYF. V usage is TRBV5-1 and J usage is TRBJ2-7, with 7 bases identical to TRBD2. CDR1 SGHRS and CDR2 YFSETQ come from the germline V gene. The CDR3 extends over 13 amino acids.

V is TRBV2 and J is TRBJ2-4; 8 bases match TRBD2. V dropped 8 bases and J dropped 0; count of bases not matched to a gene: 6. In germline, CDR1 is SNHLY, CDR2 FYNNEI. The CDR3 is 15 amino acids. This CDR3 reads CASHVAGRAKNIQYF. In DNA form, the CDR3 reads TGTGCCAGCCATGTAGCGGGGAGAGCCAAAAACATTCAGTACTTC.

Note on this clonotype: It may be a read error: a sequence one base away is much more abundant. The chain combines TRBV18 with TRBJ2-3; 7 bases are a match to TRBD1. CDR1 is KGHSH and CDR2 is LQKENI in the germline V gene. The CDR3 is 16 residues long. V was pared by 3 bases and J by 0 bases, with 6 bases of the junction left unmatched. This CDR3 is CASSPRQGNSTDTQYF. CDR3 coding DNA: TGTGCCAGCTCACCGCGACAGGGCAACAGCACAGATACGCAGTATTTT.

DNA of the CDR3: TGTGCCAGCAGCCAAGATCCTGTATACGAGCAGTACTTC. This gives the protein CASSQDPVYEQYF. V is TRBV3-1 and J is TRBJ2-7; D gene ambiguous. Trimming cost V 0 bases and J 4 bases, with 7 bases left between them. This CDR3 has 13 residues. From germline, CDR1 is LGHDT and CDR2 YNNKEL (reference sequence).

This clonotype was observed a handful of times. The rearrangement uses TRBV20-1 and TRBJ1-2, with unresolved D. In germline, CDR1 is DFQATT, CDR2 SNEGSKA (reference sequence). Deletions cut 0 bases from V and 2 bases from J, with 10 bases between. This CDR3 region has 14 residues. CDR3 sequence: CSARDIQENYGYTF. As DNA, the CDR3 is TGCAGTGCTAGAGATATCCAGGAAAACTATGGCTACACCTTC.

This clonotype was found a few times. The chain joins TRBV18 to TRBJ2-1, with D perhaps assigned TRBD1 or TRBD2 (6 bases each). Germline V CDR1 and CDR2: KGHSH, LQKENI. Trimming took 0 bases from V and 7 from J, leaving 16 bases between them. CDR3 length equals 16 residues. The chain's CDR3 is CASSPPTGAAENEQFF. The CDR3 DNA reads TGTGCCAGCTCACCACCGACGGGGGCCGCAGAAAATGAGCAGTTCTTC.

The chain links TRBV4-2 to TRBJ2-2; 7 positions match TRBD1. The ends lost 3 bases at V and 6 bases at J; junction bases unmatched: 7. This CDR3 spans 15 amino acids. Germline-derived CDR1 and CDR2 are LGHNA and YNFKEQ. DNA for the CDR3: TGTGCCAGCAGCCAGGTCTCAGGGGGTTCCGGGGAGCTGTTTTTT. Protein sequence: CASSQVSGGSGELFF.

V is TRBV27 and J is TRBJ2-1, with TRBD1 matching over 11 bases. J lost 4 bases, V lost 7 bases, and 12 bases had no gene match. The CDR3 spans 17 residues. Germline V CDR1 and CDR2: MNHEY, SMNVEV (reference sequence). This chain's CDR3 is CASTFMGGTGGYNEQFF. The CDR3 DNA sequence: TGTGCCAGCACTTTCATGGGAGGGACAGGGGGGTACAATGAGCAGTTCTTC.

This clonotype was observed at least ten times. The CDR3 spells CASSLYGSSYEQYF. CDR3 in DNA: TGTGCCAGCAGCTTATACGGGAGCTCCTACGAGCAGTACTTC. The chain has TRBV7-9 and TRBJ2-7; the D gene is possibly TRBD2 (6 bases). This CDR3 is 14 amino acids long. Trimming left V 2 bases short and J 0 bases short, with 8 bases between. The germline gives CDR1 SEHNR, CDR2 FQNEAQ (reference sequence).

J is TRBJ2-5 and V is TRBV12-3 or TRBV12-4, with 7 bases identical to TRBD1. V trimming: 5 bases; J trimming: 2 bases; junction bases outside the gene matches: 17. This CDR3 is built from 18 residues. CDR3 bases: TGTGCCAGCAGTGCTGGACAGGATCTATCGCTAGAACAAGAGACCCAGTACTTC. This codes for CASSAGQDLSLEQETQYF.

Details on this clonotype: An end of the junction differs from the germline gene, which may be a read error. The CDR3 DNA is TGTGCCAGCAGCATAAGCGGAAGCACAGATGCGCAGTATTTT. Its translation: CASSISGSTDAQYF. The chain uses TRBV6-2 or TRBV6-3 and TRBJ2-3; a weak D match, TRBD2 (5 bases). The CDR3 has 14 residues. In germline, CDR1 is MNHEY, CDR2 SVGEGT.

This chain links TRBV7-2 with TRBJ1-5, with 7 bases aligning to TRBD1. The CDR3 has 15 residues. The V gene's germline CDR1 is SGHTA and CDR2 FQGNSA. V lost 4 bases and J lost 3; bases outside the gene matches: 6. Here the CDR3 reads CASSSDRAPNQPQHF. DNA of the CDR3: TGTGCCAGCAGCTCCGACAGGGCTCCCAATCAGCCCCAGCATTTT.

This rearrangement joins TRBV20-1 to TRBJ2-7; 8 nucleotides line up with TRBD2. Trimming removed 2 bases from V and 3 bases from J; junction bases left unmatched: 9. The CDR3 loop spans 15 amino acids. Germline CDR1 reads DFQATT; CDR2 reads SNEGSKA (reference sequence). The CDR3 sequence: CSARQRTSQHYEQYF. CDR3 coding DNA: TGCAGTGCTAGACAGCGGACTAGCCAGCACTACGAGCAGTACTTC.